Following are 26 T cell receptor beta chains from one sample sequenced in a study of shared clonotypes between healthy human individuals. TCRdb's table, derived via immunoSEQ multiplex PCR, lists solely in-frame clones and lacks some. The sample yields under 300,000 clones, approximately 70% seen once. Sample: memory CD4+ T cells sorted from blood. Described subset: CD45RA-negative fraction. The receptors shown here come from a man aged 30-40 years in good health.

CDR3 sequence: CASSLGRSSDTQYF. The CDR3 coding sequence is TGCGCCAGCAGCTTAGGGCGGAGTTCAGATACGCAGTATTTT. The V call is TRBV5-1, the J call TRBJ2-3, with D unresolved. Germline V gene data show CDR1 as SGHRS and CDR2 as YFSETQ. CDR3 length: 14 amino acids. V was shortened by 2 bases and J by 4 bases, with 11 bases between the two germline ends.

The J gene is TRBJ1-5, the V gene TRBV18; D unresolved. The V end was cut by 2 bases, the J end by 0 bases, with 8 bases between. This CDR3 has 15 amino acids. Germline values: CDR1 KGHSH, CDR2 LQKENI. CDR3 nucleotides: TGTGCCAGCTCACCATCGGCAGATAGCAATCAGCCCCAGCATTTT. Translating gives CASSPSADSNQPQHF.

The V and J genes are TRBV5-1 and TRBJ2-5, with TRBD2 identical over 9 bases. The length of the CDR3 is 18 residues. Germline CDR1 reads SGHRS; CDR2 reads YFSETQ. Unmatched junction bases numbered 15, after V lost 4 bases and J lost 2 bases. CDR3 in amino acids: CASSTKTSGTLSQETQYF. The CDR3 nucleotides read TGCGCCAGCAGCACGAAGACTAGCGGAACATTGTCGCAAGAGACCCAGTACTTC.

The rearrangement links TRBV5-1 to TRBJ2-5, with D possibly matching TRBD2 (6 bases). Trimming left V 0 bases short and J 2 bases short, with 11 bases between. There are 15 residues in the CDR3. The germline V gene has CDR1 SGHRS and CDR2 YFSETQ. The CDR3 loop reads CASSLGQAGQETQYF. The CDR3 DNA reads TGCGCCAGCAGCTTGGGTCAGGCGGGGCAAGAGACCCAGTACTTC.

V and J are TRBV28 and TRBJ1-3, with D perhaps matching TRBD1 (5 bases). From germline, CDR1 is MDHEN and CDR2 SYDVKM. The V and J ends lost 6 bases and 0 bases respectively, with 18 bases between them. This CDR3 is built from 17 residues. CDR3 sequence reads: CASRETGFSRSGNTIYF. Here the CDR3 DNA reads TGTGCCAGCAGGGAAACAGGTTTTAGCCGCTCTGGAAACACCATATATTTT.

The J gene is TRBJ2-3, the V gene TRBV11-3; 12 bases map to TRBD2. Germline assignment: CDR1 SGHNT and CDR2 YENEEA. This CDR3 region has 17 residues. V trimming: 3 bases; J trimming: 4 bases; junction bases outside the gene matches: 8. The CDR3 is CASSFKTSGSSADTQYF. In DNA form, the CDR3 reads TGTGCCAGCAGCTTTAAGACTAGCGGGAGTTCGGCAGATACGCAGTATTTT.

The V and J genes are TRBV6-5 and TRBJ1-3; no clear D gene. Trimming stripped 7 bases from V and 0 bases from J, with 13 bases between. CDR3 length: 15 residues. The germline V gene encodes CDR1 MNHEY and CDR2 SVGAGI. The CDR3 region is CASKITVSSGNTIYF. CDR3 coding DNA: TGTGCCAGCAAAATTACAGTTAGCTCTGGAAACACCATATATTTT.

This chain joins TRBV28 and TRBJ1-1, with D tentatively TRBD1 (5 bases). V was cut by 3 bases and J by 8 bases, with 10 bases left in between. Germline CDR1 reads MDHEN; CDR2 reads SYDVKM. The CDR3 consists of 12 residues. The CDR3 loop reads CASSFLGTEAFF. The CDR3 region has the DNA TGTGCCAGCAGTTTCCTCGGGACGGAAGCTTTCTTT.

This clone was observed at least ten times. The chain uses TRBV7-8 and TRBJ2-7; possibly TRBD1 for D (6 bases). V lost 5 bases and J 3 bases, leaving 17 bases between the germline ends. This CDR3 has 15 residues. Germline V CDR1 and CDR2: SGHVS, FQNEAQ. The CDR3 sequence is CASSHNRDLDYEQYF. The CDR3, as DNA: TGTGCCAGCAGCCATAACAGGGATTTGGACTACGAGCAGTACTTC.

The DNA for the CDR3 is TGTGCCAGCAGCTCCGCTTCGGCGCCAGAGACCCAGTACTTC. Its protein product is CASSSASAPETQYF. The V and J genes are TRBV7-7 and TRBJ2-5; D unresolved. V lost 4 bases and J 4 bases, leaving 13 bases between the germline ends. Germline loops: CDR1 SSHAT, CDR2 FNYEAQ (reference sequence). The CDR3 loop spans 14 amino acids.

J is TRBJ2-1 and V is TRBV2; D gene ambiguous. This CDR3 is built from 12 residues. Germline CDR1 and CDR2: SNHLY and FYNNEI. Trimming left V 1 base short and J 7 bases short, with 5 bases between. CDR3 sequence reads: CASSEEWNEQFF. Written as DNA, the CDR3 is TGTGCCAGCAGTGAAGAATGGAATGAGCAGTTCTTC.

The chain has TRBV11-2 and TRBJ2-3; 7 bases align to TRBD2. The trim removed 0 bases at V and 2 bases at J, leaving 8 bases unmatched. CDR1 is SGHAT and CDR2 is FQNNGV in the germline V gene. The CDR3 spans 17 residues. The CDR3 region is CASSLDGIAGYTDTQYF. In DNA form, the CDR3 reads TGTGCCAGCAGCTTAGATGGGATAGCGGGTTACACAGATACGCAGTATTTT.

The V gene is TRBV5-4, the J gene TRBJ2-7; 8 bases are shared with TRBD1. Germline-derived CDR1 and CDR2 are SGHNT and YYREEE (reference sequence). V lost 3 bases and J lost 3; bases outside the gene matches: 8. The CDR3 length is 15 residues. The CDR3 DNA sequence: TGTGCCAGCAGCTCCCCCCGGACAGGGTTCTACGAGCAGTACTTC. This sequence encodes CASSSPRTGFYEQYF.

CDR3 sequence reads: CASSTSGRTEKLFF. The CDR3, as DNA: TGTGCCAGTAGTACCTCGGGCCGGACTGAAAAACTGTTTTTT. This rearrangement joins TRBV19 to TRBJ1-4; no clear D. Trimming removed 4 bases from V and 7 bases from J, with 13 bases in between. Germline V gene lookup returns CDR1 LNHDA and CDR2 SQIVND (reference sequence). The CDR3 has 14 amino acids.

The rearrangement uses TRBV6-1 and TRBJ2-1, with D possibly being TRBD1 (6 bases). The CDR3 runs to 15 residues. CDR1 and CDR2 from the germline V gene are MNHNS and SASEGT. Trimming removed 6 bases at V and 7 bases at J, with 19 bases between. The CDR3 region has the DNA TGTGCCAGCAGCAATACCAGGGGTCCCACAAATGAGCAGTTCTTC. Encoded protein: CASSNTRGPTNEQFF.

The CDR3 DNA is TGTGCCAGCAGCCTTAGCGGGACCGGGGAGCTGTTTTTT. Translation: CASSLSGTGELFF. J is TRBJ2-2 and V is TRBV7-7; 7 positions agree with TRBD2. The ends lost 5 bases at V and 5 bases at J; junction bases unmatched: 2. CDR3 size: 13 residues. Germline values: CDR1 SSHAT, CDR2 FNYEAQ (reference sequence).

This clone was detected only once. This rearrangement joins TRBV10-2 to TRBJ2-1, with a weak D call TRBD2 (6 bases). V shed 1 base and J shed 3 bases, with 13 bases lying between them. Germline CDR1 is WSHSY and CDR2 is SAAADI. The CDR3 totals 16 residues. CDR3 amino acids: CASSEFGRVLYNEQFF. DNA for the CDR3: TGCGCCAGCAGTGAGTTCGGGAGAGTCCTCTACAATGAGCAGTTCTTC.

This chain links TRBV19 with TRBJ2-1; TRBD2 might be the D (6 bases). CDR1 is LNHDA and CDR2 is SQIVND in the germline V gene (reference sequence). V gave up 5 bases and J gave up 2 bases, with 13 bases separating them. The CDR3 runs 15 residues. Here the CDR3 DNA reads TGTGCCAGTAGTTCTATAGGACTACCCTACAATGAGCAGTTCTTC. Its protein product is CASSSIGLPYNEQFF.

A few counts support this clone. The rearrangement joins TRBV11-2 to TRBJ2-1; maybe TRBD1 (6 bases). V was trimmed by 7 bases and J by 7 bases, leaving 11 bases between them. The CDR3 is 12 amino acids. Germline CDR1 and CDR2: SGHAT and FQNNGV. The CDR3 coding sequence is TGTGCCAGCACCCAGGGGAAAAATGAGCAGTTCTTC. This translates into CASTQGKNEQFF.

This chain links TRBV10-3 with TRBJ2-2; D not resolved. Germline V gene sequence: CDR1 ENHRY, CDR2 SYGVKD. This CDR3 contains 15 residues. Trimming removed 2 bases from V and 3 bases from J, with 10 bases in between. The CDR3 is CAISERSTDTGELFF. The CDR3 nucleotides read TGTGCCATCAGTGAGAGGAGTACCGACACCGGGGAGCTGTTTTTT.

The rearrangement links TRBV27 to TRBJ1-2; no clear D. The CDR3 loop spans 14 amino acids. Germline-derived CDR1 and CDR2 are MNHEY and SMNVEV (reference sequence). Trimming took 1 base from V and 4 from J, leaving 10 bases between them. Written as DNA, the CDR3 is TGTGCCAGCAGTTTATATTCGGGCAGCTATGGCTACACCTTC. Its translation is CASSLYSGSYGYTF.

This chain uses TRBV9 with TRBJ2-7; a weak D match, TRBD2 (7 bases). V lost 4 bases and J 3 bases, leaving 17 bases between the germline ends. This CDR3 comprises 15 residues. The V gene's germline CDR1 is SGDLS and CDR2 YYNGEE. The CDR3, as DNA: TGTGCCAGCAGCCCTAGGGGGGGAGGTGGCTACGAGCAGTACTTC. Translating gives CASSPRGGGGYEQYF. The full variable domain, completed using reference TRBV9 and TRBJ2-7, is DSGVTQTPKHLITATGQRVTLRCSPRSGDLSVYWYQQSLDQGLQFLIQYYNGEERAKGNILERFSAQQFPDLHSELNLSSLELGDSALYFCASSPRGGGGYEQYFGPGTRLTVT.

The chain uses TRBV7-2 and TRBJ2-7, with TRBD2 matching over 11 bases. Germline V gene data show CDR1 as SGHTA and CDR2 as FQGNSA. This CDR3 spans 15 amino acids. V was clipped by 5 bases and J by 2 bases; unmatched bases: 5. The CDR3 DNA reads TGTGCCAGCAGCCCCACTAGCGGGAGCCCCTACGAGCAGTACTTC. Translation gives CASSPTSGSPYEQYF.

The J gene is TRBJ2-7, the V gene TRBV7-9; tentative D call: TRBD2 (7 bases). The CDR3 is 14 amino acids. Per the germline V gene, CDR1 is SEHNR and CDR2 is FQNEAQ (reference sequence). Trimming took off 4 bases at V and 3 bases at J, with 13 bases between the two ends. CDR3 loop: CASSSAGAYYEQYF. In DNA form, the CDR3 reads TGTGCCAGCAGCTCGGCGGGGGCTTACTACGAGCAGTACTTC.

The chain recombines TRBV28 with TRBJ1-2; 9 nucleotides agree with TRBD1. The junction had 8 bases not matched to a gene; V was cut back by 8 bases and J by 1 base. Germline V gene sequence: CDR1 MDHEN, CDR2 SYDVKM. There are 15 residues in the CDR3. The CDR3 sequence is CASHPPTGGNYGYTF. CDR3 nucleotide sequence: TGTGCCAGCCACCCCCCGACAGGGGGTAACTATGGCTACACCTTC.

The CDR3 DNA sequence: TGCGCCAGCAGCCACACCCAGGGGAATGAAAAACTGTTTTTT. Protein product: CASSHTQGNEKLFF. The rearrangement joins TRBV4-1 to TRBJ1-4, with D perhaps TRBD1 (6 bases). Germline V gives CDR1 MGHRA, CDR2 YSYEKL. The CDR3 runs to 14 residues. Trimming shortened V by 3 bases and J by 5 bases, and 10 bases separated the two germline ends.